The following is a T cell receptor (beta chain) sequence with its context. Its antigen is undetermined. A read error may account for a junction end that differs from germline. The repertoire was sequenced with immunoSEQ multiplex PCR; TCRdb's copy has only in-frame clones and lacks some. The sample consists of 90,000 to 110,000 clones, 70% to 90% of them appearing once. The data belong to a study of T cell responses to AZD1222 COVID-19 vaccine. Overall study results and limits: Females outnumbered males among donors, who were mostly white British; clonal diversity was possibly underestimated.

The CDR3 consists of 10 residues. Germline CDR1 and CDR2: DFQATT and SNEGSKA (reference sequence). The rearrangement joins TRBV20-1 to TRBJ2-1; TRBD2 is a possible D gene (5 bases). The input for sequencing was peripheral blood, taken on day 0 of MenACWY control vaccination. The TCR originated in an adult in good health. CDR3 residues: CSASWGEIVF. The CDR3 region has the DNA TGCAGTGCTAGTTGGGGAGAGATTGTCTTC.